The text below deals with one T cell receptor (beta chain). Its antigen is unidentified. The data derive from a study of post-analysis software for immune sequencing data. About the study: The cohort encompassed relapsing-remitting, secondary progressive and progressive-relapsing multiple sclerosis disease courses.

CDR3 length: 13 residues. The V gene's germline CDR1 is LNHDA and CDR2 SQIVND (reference sequence). With 5 bases clipped from V and 8 bases from J, the junction kept 7 bases outside the gene matches. Unique molecular identifiers tagged the TCR beta cDNA libraries. TCRdb used MiXCR to reprocess the PCR reads, holding one entry per CDR3 protein. Seen here are over 700,000 distinct CDR3 sequences, roughly 30% observed once, and the top ten hold more than 0.45%. Study-wide results and limits: Normalized Chao1 diversity was significantly lower in multiple sclerosis patients than in controls. Strong co-clustering by F measure was seen for same-batch samples. Patients carried a few TRBV segments more frequently than controls did, and TRBV5-6, TRBV5-1 and TRBV20-1 were among them.

Sequences were obtained from blood. V is TRBV19 and J is TRBJ1-2, with TRBD1 matching over 8 bases. This receptor was obtained from a girl aged 10 to 17 with multiple sclerosis. CDR3 nucleotides: TGTGCCAGTAGTCCTACAGGGGGTGAAGGCTACACCTTC. It is translated as CASSPTGGEGYTF.